This T cell receptor beta chain came from a study of shared clonotypes between healthy human individuals. V gave up 5 bases and J gave up 6 bases; unmatched junction bases: 10. The V gene's germline CDR1 is MNHNY and CDR2 SVGAGI (reference sequence). The CDR3 is 16 residues long. Study-wide points: Sampling used blood alone; tissue repertoires probably differ. Inspection by rarefaction showed sorted-subset sequencing to be incomplete despite large depth. With several donors compared, 4.5% to 6.5% of naive CD4 clonotypes were shared.

Profiling relied on immunoSEQ multiplex PCR, and the TCRdb table lists in-frame clones only, not all of them. The table has 2,500,000 or so clones, 85% to 95% seen once; the top ten hold approximately 0.41%. About this clone: The antigen remains undetermined. Within the sample, other DNA sequences also encode this same CDR3.

This receptor was identified in a man aged 18 to 29 in good health. Some clones in this sample may be carry-over from other donors' samples. Sequences were obtained from naive CD4+ T cells from PBMCs. The subset was: CD45RA+ positively selected. This chain connects TRBV6-6 to TRBJ2-2; 9 nucleotides line up with TRBD1. Here the CDR3 reads CASSPGTGTMAGELFF. The CDR3 DNA follows: TGTGCCAGCAGTCCCGGGACAGGGACTATGGCCGGGGAGCTGTTTTTT.